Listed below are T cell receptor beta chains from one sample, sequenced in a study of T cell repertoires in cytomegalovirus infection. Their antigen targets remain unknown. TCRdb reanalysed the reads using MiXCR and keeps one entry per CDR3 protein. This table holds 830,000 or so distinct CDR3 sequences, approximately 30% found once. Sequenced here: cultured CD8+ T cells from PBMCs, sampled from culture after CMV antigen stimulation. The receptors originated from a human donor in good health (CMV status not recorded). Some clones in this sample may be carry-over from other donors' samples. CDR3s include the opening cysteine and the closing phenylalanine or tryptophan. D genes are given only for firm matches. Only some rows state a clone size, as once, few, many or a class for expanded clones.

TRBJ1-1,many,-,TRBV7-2,CASSHTEAFF,TGTGCCAGCAGCCACACTGAAGCTTTCTTT
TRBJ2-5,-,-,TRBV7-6,CASSYTPSAWYQETQYF,TGTGCCAGCAGCTACACCCCATCGGCTTGGTACCAAGAGACCCAGTACTTC
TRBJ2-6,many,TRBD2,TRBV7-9,CASSLAGLQVRSGANVLTF,TGTGCCAGCAGCTTAGCGGGACTACAAGTGCGCTCTGGGGCCAACGTCCTGACTTTC
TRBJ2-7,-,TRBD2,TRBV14,CASSQRGTSLRHEQYF,TGTGCCAGCAGCCAAAGGGGGACTAGTCTTCGTCACGAGCAGTACTTC
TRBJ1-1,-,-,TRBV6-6,CASSTPWELNTEAFF,TGTGCCAGCAGTACCCCGTGGGAGCTGAACACTGAAGCTTTCTTT
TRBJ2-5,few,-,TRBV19,CASSILRGETQYF,TGTGCCAGTAGTATACTCCGAGGGGAGACCCAGTACTTC
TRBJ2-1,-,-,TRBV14,CASSQYLGDEQFF,TGTGCCAGCAGCCAATATTTAGGGGATGAGCAGTTCTTC
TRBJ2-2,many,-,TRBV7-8,CASSVSRAGTGELFF,TGTGCCAGCAGCGTCAGTAGAGCTGGCACCGGGGAGCTGTTTTTT
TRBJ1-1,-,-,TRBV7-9,CASSPSQAEAFF,TGTGCCAGCAGCCCTAGCCAGGCTGAAGCTTTCTTT
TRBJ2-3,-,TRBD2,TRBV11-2,CASSHFIAGADTDTQYF,TGCGCCAGCAGCCATTTTATAGCGGGGGCGGACACAGATACGCAGTATTTT
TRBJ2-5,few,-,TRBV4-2,CASSQEGLEETQYF,TGTGCCAGCAGCCAAGAGGGCCTGGAGGAGACCCAGTACTTC
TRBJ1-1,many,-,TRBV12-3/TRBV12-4,CASSLARVLGTEAFF,TGTGCCAGCAGTTTAGCCAGGGTTTTGGGAACTGAAGCTTTCTTT
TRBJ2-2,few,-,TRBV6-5,CASSFIDPGGELFF,TGTGCCAGCAGTTTCATAGATCCTGGCGGGGAGCTGTTTTTT
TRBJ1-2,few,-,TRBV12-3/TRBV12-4,CASSLTGSPYGYTF,TGTGCCAGCAGTCTAACAGGGAGCCCCTATGGCTACACCTTC
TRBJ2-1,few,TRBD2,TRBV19,CASSTTSGGPSSYNEQFF,TGTGCCAGTAGTACTACTAGCGGGGGGCCGAGCTCCTACAATGAGCAGTTCTTC
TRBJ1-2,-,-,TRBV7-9,CASSSDTDYGYTF,TGTGCCAGCAGCTCGGACACAGACTATGGCTACACCTTC
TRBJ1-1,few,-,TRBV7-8,CASSLEFHTEAFF,TGTGCCAGCAGCTTAGAATTTCACACTGAAGCTTTCTTT
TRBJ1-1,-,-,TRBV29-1,CSVNRDHTEAFF,TGCAGCGTCAACAGGGACCACACTGAAGCTTTCTTT
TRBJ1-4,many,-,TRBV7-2,CASSLGTNEKLFF,TGTGCCAGCAGCTTAGGGACAAACGAAAAACTGTTTTTT
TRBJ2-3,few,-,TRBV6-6,CASKGSGRVTDTQYF,TGTGCCAGCAAAGGATCGGGCAGGGTCACAGATACGCAGTATTTT
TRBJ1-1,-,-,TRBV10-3,CAIKSNTEAFF,TGTGCCATCAAGTCGAACACTGAAGCTTTCTTT
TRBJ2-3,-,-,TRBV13,CASSFPQGIADTQYF,TGTGCCAGCAGCTTTCCGCAGGGAATCGCAGATACGCAGTATTTT
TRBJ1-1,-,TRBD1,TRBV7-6,CASSLVQGSTSEAFF,TGTGCCAGCAGCTTAGTACAGGGGTCAACAAGTGAAGCTTTCTTT
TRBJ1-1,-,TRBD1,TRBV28,CTSSSGQGGFTEAFF,TGTACCAGCAGTTCCGGACAGGGGGGATTTACTGAAGCTTTCTTT
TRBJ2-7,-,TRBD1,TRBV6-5,CASSYSILGQGYEQYF,TGTGCCAGCAGTTACAGTATTCTCGGACAGGGCTACGAGCAGTACTTC
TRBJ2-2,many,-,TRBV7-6,CASGNTGELFF,TGTGCCAGCGGGAACACCGGGGAGCTGTTTTTT
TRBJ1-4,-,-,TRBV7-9,CASSPMSGPRTEKLFF,TGTGCCAGCAGTCCTATGTCCGGGCCTCGAACCGAAAAACTGTTTTTT
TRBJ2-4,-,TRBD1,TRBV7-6,CASSPRQGGSGYF,TGTGCCAGCAGCCCTAGACAGGGTGGGTCGGGGTACTTC
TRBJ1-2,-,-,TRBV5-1,CASSSDSFGYGYTF,TGCGCCAGCAGCTCAGACTCCTTTGGCTATGGCTACACCTTC
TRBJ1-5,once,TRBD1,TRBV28,CASSYIPGTGYYQPQHF,TGTGCCAGCAGTTATATACCCGGGACAGGGTACTATCAGCCCCAGCATTTT
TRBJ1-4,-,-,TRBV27,CASSVVTSRTEKLFF,TGTGCCAGCTCTGTAGTGACCAGTCGTACTGAAAAACTGTTTTTT
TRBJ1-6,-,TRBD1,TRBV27,CASTTGFSNSPLHF,TGTGCCAGCACGACAGGGTTCAGTAATTCACCCCTCCACTTT
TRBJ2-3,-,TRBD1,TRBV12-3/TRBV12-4,CASSFSTGVRTDTQYF,TGTGCCAGCAGTTTTTCTACAGGGGTACGGACAGATACGCAGTATTTT
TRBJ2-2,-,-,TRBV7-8,CASSLALAIAGELFF,TGTGCCAGCAGCTTAGCGCTGGCAATTGCCGGGGAGCTGTTTTTT
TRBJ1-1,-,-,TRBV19,CASSIGEGNTEAFF,TGTGCCAGTAGTATAGGCGAGGGGAACACTGAAGCTTTCTTT
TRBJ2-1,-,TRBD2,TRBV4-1,CASNLRGGPYNEQFF,TGTGCCAGCAACCTTCGCGGGGGGCCCTACAATGAGCAGTTCTTC
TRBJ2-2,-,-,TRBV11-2,CASSLRLQGDSTGELFF,TGTGCCAGCAGCTTAAGGTTACAGGGAGATAGTACCGGGGAGCTGTTTTTT
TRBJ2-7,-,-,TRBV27,CASSSQTSYEQYF,TGTGCCAGCAGTTCTCAGACGTCCTACGAGCAGTACTTC
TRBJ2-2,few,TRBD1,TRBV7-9,CASSQQGKAGELFF,TGTGCCAGCAGCCAACAGGGGAAGGCCGGGGAGCTGTTTTTT
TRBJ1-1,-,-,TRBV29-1,CSSGGDTEAFF,TGCAGCTCTGGTGGGGACACTGAAGCTTTCTTT
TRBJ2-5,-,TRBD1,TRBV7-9,CASGYRGQGVLPLETQYF,TGTGCCAGCGGATATCGCGGGCAGGGGGTCTTACCCCTGGAGACCCAGTACTTC